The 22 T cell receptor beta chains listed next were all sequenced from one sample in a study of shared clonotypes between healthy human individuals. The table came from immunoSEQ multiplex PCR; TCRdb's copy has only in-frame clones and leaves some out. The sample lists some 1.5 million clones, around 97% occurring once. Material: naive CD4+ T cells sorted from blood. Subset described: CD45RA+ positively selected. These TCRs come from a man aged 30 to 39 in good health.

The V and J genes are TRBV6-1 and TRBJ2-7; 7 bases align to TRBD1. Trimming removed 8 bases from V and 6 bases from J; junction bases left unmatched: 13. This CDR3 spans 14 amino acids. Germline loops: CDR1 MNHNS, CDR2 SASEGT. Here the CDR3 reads CASCKGTAKVEQYF. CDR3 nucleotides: TGTGCCAGCTGTAAAGGGACAGCAAAGGTCGAGCAGTACTTC.

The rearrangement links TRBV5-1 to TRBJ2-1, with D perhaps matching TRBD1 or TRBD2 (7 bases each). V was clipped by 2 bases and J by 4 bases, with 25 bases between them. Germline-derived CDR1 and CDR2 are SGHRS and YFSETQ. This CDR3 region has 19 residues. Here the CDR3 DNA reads TGCGCCAGCAGCTTTTCGACAGGGCCTGCGGGAGTAATATACAATGAGCAGTTCTTC. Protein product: CASSFSTGPAGVIYNEQFF.

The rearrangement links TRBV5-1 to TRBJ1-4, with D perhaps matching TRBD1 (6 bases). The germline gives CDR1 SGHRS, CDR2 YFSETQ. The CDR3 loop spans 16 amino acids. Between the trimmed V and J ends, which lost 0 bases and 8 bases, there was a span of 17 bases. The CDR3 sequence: CASSLGLQTGTEKLFF. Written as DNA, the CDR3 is TGCGCCAGCAGCTTGGGGCTCCAGACAGGAACGGAAAAACTGTTTTTT.

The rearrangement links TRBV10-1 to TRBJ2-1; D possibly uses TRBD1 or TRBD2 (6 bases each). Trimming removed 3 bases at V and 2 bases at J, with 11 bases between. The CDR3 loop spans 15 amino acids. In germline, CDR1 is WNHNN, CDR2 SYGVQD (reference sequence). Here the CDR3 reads CASSEWGATYNEQFF. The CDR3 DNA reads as TGCGCCAGCAGTGAATGGGGGGCCACCTACAATGAGCAGTTCTTC.

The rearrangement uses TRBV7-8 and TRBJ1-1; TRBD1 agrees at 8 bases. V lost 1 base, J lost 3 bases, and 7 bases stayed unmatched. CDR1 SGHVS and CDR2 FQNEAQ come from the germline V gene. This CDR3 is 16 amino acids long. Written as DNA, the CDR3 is TGTGCCAGCAGCTTAGGGGACAGGCGGTTTGACACTGAAGCTTTCTTT. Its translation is CASSLGDRRFDTEAFF.

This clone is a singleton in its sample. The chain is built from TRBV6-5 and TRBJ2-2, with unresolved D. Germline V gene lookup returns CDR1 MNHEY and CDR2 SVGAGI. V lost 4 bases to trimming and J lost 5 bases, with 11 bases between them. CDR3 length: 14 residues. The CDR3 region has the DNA TGTGCCAGCAGTTGGGGTCGTCGAACCGGGGAGCTGTTTTTT. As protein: CASSWGRRTGELFF.

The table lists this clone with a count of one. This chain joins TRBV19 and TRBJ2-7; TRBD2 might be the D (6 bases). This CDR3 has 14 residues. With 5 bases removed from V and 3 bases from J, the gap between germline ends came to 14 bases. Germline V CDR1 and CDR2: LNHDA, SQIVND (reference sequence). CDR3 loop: CASSRRRGGYEQYF. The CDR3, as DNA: TGTGCCAGTAGTCGTCGGAGGGGAGGCTACGAGCAGTACTTC.

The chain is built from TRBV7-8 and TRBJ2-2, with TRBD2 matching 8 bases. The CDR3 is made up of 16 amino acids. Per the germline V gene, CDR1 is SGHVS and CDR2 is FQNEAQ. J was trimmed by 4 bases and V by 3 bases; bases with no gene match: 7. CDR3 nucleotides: TGTGCCAGCAGCTTCTTAGGACTAGCAATCACCGGGGAGCTGTTTTTT. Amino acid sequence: CASSFLGLAITGELFF. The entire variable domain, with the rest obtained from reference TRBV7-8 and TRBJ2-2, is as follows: GAGVSQSPRYKVAKRGQDVALRCDPISGHVSLFWYQQALGQGPEFLTYFQNEAQLDKSGLPSDRFFAERPEGSVSTLKIQRTQQEDSAVYLCASSFLGLAITGELFFGEGSRLTVL.

The CDR3: CASSNGLADNFRGEQFF. In nucleotides, the CDR3 is TGCGCCAGCAGCAACGGACTAGCGGATAACTTCCGTGGGGAGCAGTTCTTC. V gene TRBV5-1 combines with J gene TRBJ2-1; 10 bases map to TRBD2. This CDR3 is 17 amino acids long. Per the germline V gene, CDR1 is SGHRS and CDR2 is YFSETQ. J was trimmed by 10 bases and V by 4 bases; bases with no gene match: 17.

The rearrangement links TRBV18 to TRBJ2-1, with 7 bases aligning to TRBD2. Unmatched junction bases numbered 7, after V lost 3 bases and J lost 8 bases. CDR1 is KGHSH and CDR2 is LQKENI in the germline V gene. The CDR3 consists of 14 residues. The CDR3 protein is CASSPAPLADEQFF. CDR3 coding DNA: TGTGCCAGCTCACCGGCGCCCCTAGCGGATGAGCAGTTCTTC.

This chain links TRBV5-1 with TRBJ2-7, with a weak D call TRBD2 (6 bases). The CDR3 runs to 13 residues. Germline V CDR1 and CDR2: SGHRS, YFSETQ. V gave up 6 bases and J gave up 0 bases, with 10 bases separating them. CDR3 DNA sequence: TGCGCCAGCACAGTCGGGAGCTCCTACGAGCAGTACTTC. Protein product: CASTVGSSYEQYF.

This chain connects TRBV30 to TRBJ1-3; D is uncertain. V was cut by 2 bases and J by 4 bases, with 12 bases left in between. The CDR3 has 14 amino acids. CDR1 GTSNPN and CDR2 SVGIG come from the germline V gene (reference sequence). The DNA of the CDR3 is TGTGCCTGGAGTAGCACTGGAGGAGGAAACACCATATATTTT. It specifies CAWSSTGGGNTIYF. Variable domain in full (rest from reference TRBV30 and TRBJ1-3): SQTIHQWPATLVQPVGSPLSLECTVEGTSNPNLYWYRQAAGRGLQLLFYSVGIGQISSEVPQNLSASRPQDRQFILSSKKLLLSDSGFYLCAWSSTGGGNTIYFGEGSWLTVV.

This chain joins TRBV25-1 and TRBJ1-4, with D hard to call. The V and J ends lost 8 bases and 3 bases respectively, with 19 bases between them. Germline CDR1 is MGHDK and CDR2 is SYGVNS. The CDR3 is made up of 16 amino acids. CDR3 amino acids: CASLSPPGSANEKLFF. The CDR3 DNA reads TGTGCCAGCCTGTCCCCCCCGGGGAGTGCTAATGAAAAACTGTTTTTT.

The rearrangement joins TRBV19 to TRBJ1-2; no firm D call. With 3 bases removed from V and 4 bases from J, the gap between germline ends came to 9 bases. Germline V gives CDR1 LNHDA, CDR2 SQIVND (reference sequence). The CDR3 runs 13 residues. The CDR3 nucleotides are TGTGCCAGTAGTATCGGTGAGGGCTATGGCTACACCTTC. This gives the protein CASSIGEGYGYTF.

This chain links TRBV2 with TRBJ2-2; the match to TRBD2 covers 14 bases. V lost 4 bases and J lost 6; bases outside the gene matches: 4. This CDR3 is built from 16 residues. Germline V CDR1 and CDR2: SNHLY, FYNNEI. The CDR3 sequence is CASSARTSGRSGELFF. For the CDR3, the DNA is TGTGCCAGCAGTGCAAGGACTAGCGGGAGGTCCGGGGAGCTGTTTTTT.

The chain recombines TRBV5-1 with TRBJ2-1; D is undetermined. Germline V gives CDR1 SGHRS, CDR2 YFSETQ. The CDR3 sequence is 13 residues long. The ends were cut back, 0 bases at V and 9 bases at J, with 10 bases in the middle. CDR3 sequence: CASSLGGGSEQFF. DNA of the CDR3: TGCGCCAGCAGCTTGGGAGGTGGAAGTGAGCAGTTCTTC.

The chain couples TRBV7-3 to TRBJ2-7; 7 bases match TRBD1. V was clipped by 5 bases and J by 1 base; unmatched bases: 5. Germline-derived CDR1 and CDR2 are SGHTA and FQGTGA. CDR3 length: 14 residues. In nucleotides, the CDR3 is TGTGCCAGCAGCCTGACAGGGTATTCCTACGAGCAGTACTTC. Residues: CASSLTGYSYEQYF.

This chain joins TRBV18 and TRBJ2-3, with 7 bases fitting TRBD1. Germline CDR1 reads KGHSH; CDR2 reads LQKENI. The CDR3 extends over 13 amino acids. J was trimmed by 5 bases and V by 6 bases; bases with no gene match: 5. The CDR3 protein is CASSRQGVDTQYF. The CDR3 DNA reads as TGTGCCAGCTCGAGGCAGGGGGTAGATACGCAGTATTTT.

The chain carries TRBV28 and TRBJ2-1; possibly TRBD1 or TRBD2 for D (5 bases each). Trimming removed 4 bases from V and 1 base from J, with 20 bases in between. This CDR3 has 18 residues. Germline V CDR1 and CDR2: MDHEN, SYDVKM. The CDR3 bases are TGTGCCAGCAGTTATTCCCTGGGGGACCGCGCTTCCTACAATGAGCAGTTCTTC. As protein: CASSYSLGDRASYNEQFF.

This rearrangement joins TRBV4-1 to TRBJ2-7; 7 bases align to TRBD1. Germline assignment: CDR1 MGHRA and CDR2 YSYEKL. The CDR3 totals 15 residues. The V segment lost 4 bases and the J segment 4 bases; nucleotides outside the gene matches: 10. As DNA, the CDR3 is TGCGCCAGCAGCCGAATAAGGGACAGTCTTTACGAGCAGTACTTC. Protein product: CASSRIRDSLYEQYF.

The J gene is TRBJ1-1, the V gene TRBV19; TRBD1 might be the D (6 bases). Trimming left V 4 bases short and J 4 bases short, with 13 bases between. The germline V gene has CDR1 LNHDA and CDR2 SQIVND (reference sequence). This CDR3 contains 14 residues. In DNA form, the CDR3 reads TGTGCCAGTAGTACCCGGACAGCGAGCACTGAAGCTTTCTTT. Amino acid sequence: CASSTRTASTEAFF. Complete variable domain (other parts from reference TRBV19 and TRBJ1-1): DGGITQSPKYLFRKEGQNVTLSCEQNLNHDAMYWYRQDPGQGLRLIYYSQIVNDFQKGDIAEGYSVSREKKESFPLTVTSAQKNPTAFYLCASSTRTASTEAFFGQGTRLTVV.

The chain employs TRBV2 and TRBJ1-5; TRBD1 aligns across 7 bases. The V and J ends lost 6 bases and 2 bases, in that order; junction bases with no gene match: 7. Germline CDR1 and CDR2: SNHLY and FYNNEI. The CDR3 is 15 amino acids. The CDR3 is CASRSTGLGNQPQHF. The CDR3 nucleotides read TGTGCCAGCAGATCGACAGGGCTCGGCAATCAGCCCCAGCATTTT.